Shown below are 10 T cell receptor beta chains from a single sample sequenced in a study of early T cells in non-severe SARS-CoV-2 infection. Each CDR3 protein is one row after TCRdb ran MiXCR on the 5' RACE reads. The data hold 65,000 to 95,000 distinct CDR3 sequences, with 13% to 15% observed a single time. The sample consisted of whole blood. The source of these receptors is an adult who was a healthcare worker with PCR-confirmed SARS-CoV-2 infection or an uninfected control (not recorded which).

This clonotype was counted only a few times. The chain uses TRBV5-1 and TRBJ2-5; 7 nucleotides line up with TRBD1. V lost 0 bases, J lost 1 base, and 9 bases stayed unmatched. This CDR3 contains 17 residues. CDR1 is SGHRS, CDR2 YFSETQ, per germline. This chain's CDR3 is CASSLGTGDPSQETQYF. The CDR3 DNA reads TGCGCCAGCAGCTTGGGCACAGGGGATCCCAGCCAAGAGACCCAGTACTTC.

This clonotype was observed a few times. The DNA of the CDR3 is TGCAGCGTTCGTCAAGCGGGGGACTACAATGAGCAGTTCTTC. Amino acid sequence: CSVRQAGDYNEQFF. The chain links TRBV29-1 to TRBJ2-1; 8 nucleotides align to TRBD2. CDR3 size: 14 residues. J was trimmed by 3 bases and V by 5 bases; bases with no gene match: 6. Per the germline V gene, CDR1 is SQVTM and CDR2 is ANQGSEA.

V is TRBV29-1 and J is TRBJ1-1; D ambiguous. The V end lost 5 bases, the J end lost 6 bases, and 16 bases lay between the germline ends. CDR1 SQVTM and CDR2 ANQGSEA come from the germline V gene. The CDR3 extends over 13 amino acids. CDR3 loop: CSVQPALLSEAFF. The CDR3 DNA is TGCAGCGTTCAACCCGCCCTTCTTTCTGAAGCTTTCTTT.

This clonotype was picked up many times. The chain carries TRBV20-1 and TRBJ1-2; TRBD1 agrees at 11 bases. Germline CDR1 and CDR2: DFQATT and SNEGSKA (reference sequence). The CDR3 runs to 16 residues. J was trimmed by 3 bases and V by 6 bases; bases with no gene match: 12. CDR3 sequence (DNA): TGCAGTGCCGCCCAGGGAGCGGGACAGGGGGACTATGGCTACACCTTC. It codes for CSAAQGAGQGDYGYTF.

The chain recombines TRBV7-3 with TRBJ1-6; 9 bases match TRBD1. Trimming took 5 bases from V and 11 from J; bases not matched to a gene: 7. This CDR3 has 14 residues. Germline assignment: CDR1 SGHTA and CDR2 FQGTGA. CDR3 amino acids: CASSLQGAGTPLHF. For the CDR3, the DNA is TGTGCCAGCAGCCTACAGGGGGCCGGAACACCCCTCCACTTT. The variable domain in full, completed from reference TRBV7-3 and TRBJ1-6, reads GAGVSQTPSNKVTEKGKYVELRCDPISGHTALYWYRQSLGQGPEFLIYFQGTGAADDSGLPNDRFFAVRPEGSVSTLKIQRTERGDSAVYLCASSLQGAGTPLHFGNGTRLTVT.

The gene calls are TRBV11-2 and TRBJ2-3; TRBD1 matches 7 bases. V lost 7 bases, J lost 4 bases, and 20 bases stayed unmatched. Per germline, CDR1 SGHAT and CDR2 FQNNGV. The CDR3 is 18 amino acids. CDR3 region: CASTKISGRGTRADTQYF. The CDR3 DNA reads as TGTGCCAGCACCAAGATCTCCGGCAGGGGGACGAGGGCAGATACGCAGTATTTT. The variable domain in full, with the rest retrieved from reference TRBV11-2 and TRBJ2-3, is EAGVAQSPRYKIIEKRQSVAFWCNPISGHATLYWYQQILGQGPKLLIQFQNNGVVDDSQLPKDRFSAERLKGVDSTLKIQPAKLEDSAVYLCASTKISGRGTRADTQYFGPGTRLTVL.

This clonotype was found a few times. J is TRBJ1-2 and V is TRBV28; D is ambiguous. V was shortened by 5 bases and J by 4 bases, with 8 bases between the two germline ends. The CDR3 totals 12 residues. CDR1 is MDHEN and CDR2 is SYDVKM in the germline V gene. The DNA for the CDR3 is TGTGCCAGCAGTCCGCAGTCCTATGGCTACACCTTC. It translates to CASSPQSYGYTF.

The gene calls are TRBV6-1 and TRBJ2-5, with unresolved D. The germline CDR1 and CDR2 sequences are MNHNS and SASEGT. V dropped 4 bases and J dropped 2 bases, with 8 bases sitting between them. This CDR3 is 13 amino acids long. CDR3 DNA: TGTGCCAGCAGTGCAGGCGAACAAGAGACCCAGTACTTC. It codes for CASSAGEQETQYF.

This clonotype was seen only a few times. This chain uses TRBV3-1 with TRBJ1-6; the D is unclear. The germline V and J ends were trimmed by 1 base and 7 bases, with 8 bases remaining between them. The CDR3 covers 14 residues. The germline V gene encodes CDR1 LGHDT and CDR2 YNNKEL (reference sequence). CDR3 DNA: TGTGCCAGCAGCCAAGTCGGAATAAATTCACCCCTCCACTTT. It translates to CASSQVGINSPLHF.

This chain uses TRBV7-9 with TRBJ1-6, with TRBD1 matching 8 bases. The CDR3 has 14 amino acids. CDR1 and CDR2 from the germline V gene are SEHNR and FQNEAQ (reference sequence). The V gene end was trimmed by 2 bases and the J gene end by 9 bases; junction bases not matched to a gene: 3. CDR3 bases: TGTGCCAGCAGCTTAATTACAGGGGGTTCACCCCTCCACTTT. Protein: CASSLITGGSPLHF.